This TCR beta chain is from a study of T cell clonality in common variable immunodeficiency. Overall study results and limits: Shared TCRbeta clones were fewer between CVID subjects than controls. CVID subjects showed higher TCRbeta clonality than healthy controls. Authors noted CVID clonality's cause needs subpopulation repertoire sequencing.

This CDR3 has 18 amino acids. The V segment lost 6 bases and the J segment 3 bases; nucleotides outside the gene matches: 16. Germline lookup yields CDR1 DFQATT and CDR2 SNEGSKA (reference sequence). Profiling relied on immunoSEQ multiplex PCR, and the TCRdb table lists in-frame clones only, not all of them. The profile covers about 42,000 clones, none occurring a single time. The table lists this clone with many counts. The target antigen is unknown. Read data end 3 residues before the CDR3 end; the end is taken from the germline J gene. The genes are TRBV20-1 and TRBJ2-3; 12 nucleotides match TRBD2. The source of this sequence is a person aged 18-70 years in good health. Sequencing was performed on peripheral blood mononuclear cells. The sequenced CDR3 bases are TGCAGTGCGCTGACTAGCGGGAGAAGGATTGGGGAAACAGATACG. Amino acid sequence: CSALTSGRRIGETDT. The complete CDR3 protein is CSALTSGRRIGETDTQYF.